The rows below give T cell receptor beta chains drawn from one sample of a study of blood T cell repertoires in COVID-19. Only in-frame clones appear in the TCRdb table, and some are missing; sequencing was by immunoSEQ multiplex PCR. The table includes 150,000 to 200,000 clones, about 88% detected once. Sequences were obtained from PBMCs or T cells enriched from blood (not recorded which). The receptors here all came from a woman aged 40 to 49 in a cohort exposed to, infected with or recovered from COVID-19 (not recorded which). CDR3s include the opening cysteine and the closing phenylalanine or tryptophan. The D gene is left open where the match is weak. Size is stated for part of the rows, as once, few or many counts, or as a class when the clone is expanded.

J: TRBJ2-1; V: TRBV25-1; D: TRBD2; length: 14; size: .; DNA: TGTGCCAGCTCCCGTACGGGACTAAAGAATGAGCAGTTCTTC; CDR3: CASSRTGLKNEQFF
J: TRBJ2-3; V: TRBV27; D: TRBD2; length: 15; size: few; DNA: TGTGCCAGCAGTTTAGCGGGAGTTGGCACAGATACGCAGTATTTT; CDR3: CASSLAGVGTDTQYF
J: TRBJ2-7; V: TRBV5-5; D: TRBD1; length: 14; size: once; DNA: TGTGCCAGCAGCAACCGGGACAGGCGCTACGAGCAGTACTTC; CDR3: CASSNRDRRYEQYF
J: TRBJ2-5; V: TRBV19; D: TRBD1; length: 15; size: once; DNA: TGTGCCAGTAGTTCTCCGGGACAGGGCAGAGAGACCCAGTACTTC; CDR3: CASSSPGQGRETQYF
J: TRBJ2-1; V: TRBV28; D: .; length: 17; size: once; DNA: TGTGCCAGCACCTCCCTCCCCAGGGAAACTACCTACAATGAGCAGTTCTTC; CDR3: CASTSLPRETTYNEQFF
J: TRBJ1-1; V: TRBV6-2/TRBV6-3; D: .; length: 12; size: .; DNA: TGTGCCAGCAGTTGGAAACGGGGAGAAGCTTTCTTT; CDR3: CASSWKRGEAFF
J: TRBJ1-1; V: TRBV3-1/TRBV3-2; D: .; length: 15; size: .; DNA: TGTGCCAGCAGCCACCTACTCACGGGTAACACTGAAGCTTTCTTT; CDR3: CASSHLLTGNTEAFF
J: TRBJ1-4; V: TRBV19; D: .; length: 15; size: .; DNA: TGTGCCAGTAGTCTTATAGGAGCAACTAATGAAAAACTGTTTTTT; CDR3: CASSLIGATNEKLFF
J: TRBJ2-7; V: TRBV3-1/TRBV3-2; D: TRBD1; length: 15; size: .; DNA: TGTGCCAGCAGCCAAGACAGGGGGCGCAGCTACGAGCAGTACTTC; CDR3: CASSQDRGRSYEQYF
J: TRBJ2-1; V: TRBV7-8; D: TRBD1; length: 15; size: .; DNA: TGTGCCAGCAGCTCCGGGACAGGGGTTTACAATGAGCAGTTCTTC; CDR3: CASSSGTGVYNEQFF
J: TRBJ1-4; V: TRBV7-8; D: .; length: 15; size: .; DNA: TGTGCCAGCAGCGTCTCACAGGGATCGAATGAAAAACTGTTTTTT; CDR3: CASSVSQGSNEKLFF
J: TRBJ2-1; V: TRBV2; D: TRBD1; length: 17; size: .; DNA: TGTGCCAGCAGCTCGACAGGGCTACGAAGCTCCTACAATGAGCAGTTCTTC; CDR3: CASSSTGLRSSYNEQFF
J: TRBJ2-1; V: TRBV15; D: .; length: 16; size: .; DNA: TGTGCCACCAGCAGAGATCCGGGGATTAAGTACAATGAGCAGTTCTTC; CDR3: CATSRDPGIKYNEQFF
J: TRBJ1-4; V: TRBV19; D: TRBD1; length: 14; size: .; DNA: TGTGCCAGCAGGGACAGGGGGCAAGTTGAAAAACTGTTTTTT; CDR3: CASRDRGQVEKLFF
J: TRBJ1-6; V: TRBV27; D: TRBD1; length: 17; size: .; DNA: TGTGCCAGCAGTAGACTTAGATCCGGGACAGGGCTTTCACCCCTCCACTTT; CDR3: CASSRLRSGTGLSPLHF
J: TRBJ1-1; V: TRBV7-9; D: .; length: 13; size: .; DNA: TGTGCCAGCAGCTTACAAATGAACACTGAAGCTTTCTTT; CDR3: CASSLQMNTEAFF
J: TRBJ2-1; V: TRBV5-1; D: TRBD2; length: 15; size: .; DNA: TGCGCCAGCAGCGACCTAGCGGGAGGGAACAATGAGCAGTTCTTC; CDR3: CASSDLAGGNNEQFF
J: TRBJ1-4; V: TRBV5-1; D: .; length: 14; size: .; DNA: TGCGCCAGCAGCTTCGGGGGTACTAATGAAAAACTGTTTTTT; CDR3: CASSFGGTNEKLFF
J: TRBJ2-7; V: TRBV27; D: TRBD1; length: 20; size: .; DNA: TGTGCCAGCAGTTTTAGGGTAGGTGGGACAGGACCACGGTTAGCCTACGAGCAGTACTTC; CDR3: CASSFRVGGTGPRLAYEQYF
J: TRBJ1-1; V: TRBV4-1; D: .; length: 15; size: .; DNA: TGCGCCAGCAGCCAAACGGCACAGTTGAACACTGAAGCTTTCTTT; CDR3: CASSQTAQLNTEAFF
J: TRBJ1-4; V: TRBV28; D: TRBD1; length: 15; size: .; DNA: TGTGCCAGGCGGGACAGTCTTGCAACTAATGAAAAACTGTTTTTT; CDR3: CARRDSLATNEKLFF
J: TRBJ2-5; V: TRBV11-3; D: .; length: 17; size: once; DNA: TGTGCCAGCAGCTTAGTAGCATGGACACCAGACCAAGAGACCCAGTACTTC; CDR3: CASSLVAWTPDQETQYF
J: TRBJ1-1; V: TRBV6-5; D: TRBD1; length: 14; size: .; DNA: TGTGCCAGCATGAGAGGGGGCGCGATCACTGAAGCTTTCTTT; CDR3: CASMRGGAITEAFF
J: TRBJ1-4; V: TRBV2; D: TRBD1; length: 15; size: .; DNA: TGTGCCAGCAGTACACGGGACAGGGTCAATGAAAAACTGTTTTTT; CDR3: CASSTRDRVNEKLFF
J: TRBJ1-2; V: TRBV24-1; D: TRBD1; length: 15; size: .; DNA: TGTGCCACCAGTGATTCGCAGGGGGCTTACTATGGCTACACCTTC; CDR3: CATSDSQGAYYGYTF
J: TRBJ2-6; V: TRBV2; D: .; length: 15; size: .; DNA: TGTGCCAGCAGTGAAGGAGTCTCTGGGGCCAACGTCCTGACTTTC; CDR3: CASSEGVSGANVLTF
J: TRBJ1-2; V: TRBV3-1/TRBV3-2; D: .; length: 15; size: .; DNA: TGTGCCAGCAGCCCTTTTGGGGCGCAAGGCTATGGCTACACCTTC; CDR3: CASSPFGAQGYGYTF
J: TRBJ2-1; V: TRBV2; D: .; length: 17; size: .; DNA: TGTGCCAGCAGTGATCTGGGGCAATCGAGCTCCTACAATGAGCAGTTCTTC; CDR3: CASSDLGQSSSYNEQFF
J: TRBJ2-5; V: TRBV2; D: .; length: 16; size: .; DNA: TGTGCCAGCAGGGACGCTCCGGACTCCGTTGGGGAGACCCAGTACTTC; CDR3: CASRDAPDSVGETQYF
J: TRBJ2-7; V: TRBV5-1; D: .; length: 13; size: few; DNA: TGCGCCAGCAGCTCCGACCCCACGGGCGAGCAGTACTTC; CDR3: CASSSDPTGEQYF
J: TRBJ2-7; V: TRBV28; D: .; length: 12; size: .; DNA: TGTGCCAGCAGTTTATGGGGCCACGAGCAGTACTTC; CDR3: CASSLWGHEQYF
J: TRBJ1-2; V: TRBV24-1; D: .; length: 15; size: .; DNA: TGTGCCACCAGTGATACGGGCCAACAGGGAGATGGCTACACCTTC; CDR3: CATSDTGQQGDGYTF